This T cell receptor (beta chain) stems from a study of blood T cell repertoires in COVID-19. Study summary: Sources were T cells, B-cell-depleted T cells, or PBMCs; the material itself was cDNA or gDNA.

The authors' processing: Counts of nucleated cells, estimated from reference gene primer amplification, were obtained. Clones were sequenced by immunoSEQ multiplex PCR, and TCRdb holds only the in-frame ones, with some missing. From that table come the V and J calls and clone size; the DNA was used to work out D and trimming. The data show 110,000 to 150,000 clones, about 91% seen once. CDR1 is LNHDA and CDR2 is SQIVND in the germline V gene (reference sequence). This CDR3 has 12 amino acids. V was trimmed by 6 bases and J by 8 bases, leaving 11 bases between them. The rearrangement links TRBV19 to TRBJ1-3, with D possibly TRBD1 on 5 matching bases. Sequencing input: peripheral blood. The TCR comes from a woman in her fifties or sixties with acute or convalescent COVID-19. The CDR3 region is CASRGPGDTIYF. The CDR3 nucleotides read TGTGCCAGTAGGGGGCCAGGCGACACCATATATTTT.